This is a list of T cell receptor beta chains from one sample in a study of cytomegalovirus exposure and HLA in healthy donors. Here immunoSEQ multiplex PCR was the method, and the copy in TCRdb shows in-frame clones only, minus some. Found here are more than 300,000 clones, more than 80% of them singletons; the top ten hold roughly 0.83%. The sequenced sample consisted of PBMCs. These receptor sequences come from a woman younger than 30 in good health and CMV-seronegative. Both conserved end residues are part of each CDR3. D genes are given only for firm matches. Size values are once, few and many counts, or a class for expanded clones, and some rows have none.

CDR3,DNA,size,J,V,D
CASRVGQYTEAFF,TGTGCCAGCAGGGTGGGACAGTACACTGAAGCTTTCTTT,NA,TRBJ1-1,TRBV6-1,TRBD1
CATSRESGEQYF,TGTGCCACCAGCAGAGAGAGTGGCGAGCAGTACTTC,NA,TRBJ2-7,TRBV15,NA
CASSYSPRLTNYGYTF,TGTGCCAGCAGTTACTCTCCGCGCTTGACTAACTATGGCTACACCTTC,NA,TRBJ1-2,TRBV6-5,NA
CASSPNRWVQPQHF,TGCGCCAGCAGCCCGAACAGGTGGGTTCAGCCCCAGCATTTT,NA,TRBJ1-5,TRBV4-1,NA
CASSTRGGLGYEQYF,TGTGCCAGCAGCACACGGGGGGGTCTGGGCTACGAGCAGTACTTC,once,TRBJ2-7,TRBV6-5,TRBD2
CASSHSSDRGYYEQYF,TGTGCCAGCAGCCACTCGTCGGACAGGGGTTACTACGAGCAGTACTTC,few,TRBJ2-7,TRBV14,TRBD1
CASQREVRTVDGYTF,TGTGCCAGCCAACGAGAGGTACGGACAGTTGATGGCTACACCTTC,once,TRBJ1-2,TRBV7-9,NA
CASHGGGTGNTIYF,TGTGCCTCTCACGGGGGGGGAACTGGAAACACCATATATTTT,NA,TRBJ1-3,TRBV27,NA
CAWNRDREQYF,TGTGCCTGGAACCGGGACAGAGAGCAGTACTTC,NA,TRBJ2-7,TRBV30,TRBD1
CASTDRGGGELFF,TGTGCCAGCACAGACAGGGGCGGCGGGGAGCTGTTTTTT,NA,TRBJ2-2,TRBV2,TRBD1
CASSQAIPGTVTYEQYF,TGCGCCAGCAGCCAGGCCATCCCCGGGACAGTTACCTACGAGCAGTACTTC,NA,TRBJ2-7,TRBV4-1,TRBD1
CASSYRAGVYEQYF,TGTGCCAGCAGTTACAGGGCGGGGGTCTACGAGCAGTACTTC,NA,TRBJ2-7,TRBV28,NA
CASSAGAGAPYNEQFF,TGTGCCAGCAGTGCCGGGGCGGGGGCACCCTACAATGAGCAGTTCTTC,NA,TRBJ2-1,TRBV28,NA
CASSASGQGATEAFF,TGTGCCAGCAGTGCCTCCGGACAGGGGGCAACTGAAGCTTTCTTT,NA,TRBJ1-1,TRBV6-1,TRBD1
CASRPSLSSSGRATGELFF,TGCGCCAGCAGACCCAGTTTAAGTAGTAGCGGGAGGGCCACCGGGGAGCTGTTTTTT,few,TRBJ2-2,TRBV4-1,TRBD2
CSASGRYEQYF,TGCAGTGCTAGCGGCAGGTACGAGCAGTACTTC,NA,TRBJ2-7,TRBV20-1,NA
CSVTLSSTNEQFF,TGCAGCGTAACCCTGAGTAGCACCAATGAGCAGTTCTTC,few,TRBJ2-1,TRBV29-1,NA
CASSLDSSQETQYF,TGCGCCAGCAGCTTGGACAGCTCCCAAGAGACCCAGTACTTC,NA,TRBJ2-5,TRBV5-1,NA